This entry lists 16 T cell receptor beta chains sequenced from one sample in a study of T cell responses to AZD1222 COVID-19 vaccine. The repertoire was sequenced with immunoSEQ multiplex PCR; TCRdb's copy has only in-frame clones and lacks some. The sample shows around 120,000 clones, roughly 90% of them seen only once. The starting material was peripheral blood, obtained on day 0 of AZD1222 vaccination. The receptors come from an adult in good health.

This clone was picked up one time. The V gene is TRBV9, the J gene TRBJ1-2; tentatively, D is TRBD1 (5 bases). V was clipped by 4 bases and J by 4 bases, with 8 bases between them. The CDR3 has 12 residues. The V gene's germline CDR1 is SGDLS and CDR2 YYNGEE. The CDR3 DNA follows: TGTGCCAGCAGCCCGGGGACCTATGGCTACACCTTC. Translation gives CASSPGTYGYTF.

The chain employs TRBV5-1 and TRBJ1-1, with 10 bases identical to TRBD1. After removal of 6 bases from V and 7 bases from J, the junction contained 6 bases not matched to a gene. CDR3 length equals 13 residues. CDR1 and CDR2 (germline): SGHRS, YFSETQ. CDR3 bases: TGCGCCAGCACGGGGGACAGGGGAAATGAAGCTTTCTTT. Translation: CASTGDRGNEAFF.

This clone was found once. This chain connects TRBV19 to TRBJ1-4, with 8 nucleotides matching TRBD1. Germline V lookup: CDR1 LNHDA, CDR2 SQIVND (reference sequence). The CDR3 sequence is 17 residues long. Trimming took 7 bases from V and 1 from J; bases not matched to a gene: 11. CDR3 amino acids: CASTPRQGKGTNEKLFF. In DNA, the CDR3 is TGTGCCAGTACCCCGAGACAGGGGAAGGGAACTAATGAAAAACTGTTTTTT.

J is TRBJ2-7 and V is TRBV27; D call uncertain. The CDR3 runs to 14 residues. The germline gives CDR1 MNHEY, CDR2 SMNVEV (reference sequence). The V end lost 3 bases, the J end lost 3 bases, and 12 bases lay between the germline ends. In DNA form, the CDR3 reads TGTGCCAGCAGTTTTTCTTCTGCCCACTACGAGCAGTACTTC. Translated: CASSFSSAHYEQYF.

The chain employs TRBV6-5 and TRBJ2-7; D is undetermined. Germline CDR1 and CDR2: MNHEY and SVGAGI. The V and J ends lost 3 bases and 2 bases respectively, with 8 bases between them. This CDR3 contains 13 residues. DNA of the CDR3: TGTGCCAGCAGTTATAGTCCGGCCTACGAGCAGTACTTC. It codes for CASSYSPAYEQYF.

The chain employs TRBV5-1 and TRBJ1-2, with a possible D match to TRBD1 (5 bases). The V gene's germline CDR1 is SGHRS and CDR2 YFSETQ. Trimming took 7 bases from V and 5 from J, leaving 15 bases between them. This CDR3 comprises 13 residues. CDR3 residues: CASAGTERYGYTF. Here the CDR3 DNA reads TGCGCCAGCGCCGGGACGGAAAGATATGGCTACACCTTC.

J is TRBJ2-1 and V is TRBV15; D may be TRBD2 (6 bases). The CDR3 is made up of 13 amino acids. Trimming shortened V by 0 bases and J by 8 bases, and 8 bases separated the two germline ends. CDR1 is LNHNV, CDR2 YYDKDF, per germline (reference sequence). In nucleotides, the CDR3 is TGTGCCACCAGCAGAGATAGCGGCGATGAGCAGTTCTTC. Encoded protein: CATSRDSGDEQFF.

The chain carries TRBV5-6 and TRBJ2-3, with a possible D match to TRBD2 (6 bases). The CDR3 is 14 amino acids. In germline, CDR1 is SGHDT, CDR2 YYEEEE. V gave up 4 bases and J gave up 4 bases, with 13 bases separating them. The DNA for the CDR3 is TGTGCCAGCAGCGCCCGAGGAGGGGCAGATACGCAGTATTTT. This sequence encodes CASSARGGADTQYF.

The chain has TRBV5-4 and TRBJ1-6; TRBD1 matches at 7 bases. Germline V lookup: CDR1 SGHNT, CDR2 YYREEE (reference sequence). This CDR3 comprises 15 residues. With 0 bases clipped from V and 5 bases from J, the junction kept 2 bases outside the gene matches. CDR3 DNA: TGTGCCAGCAGCTTGGGGGACAGAGATAATTCACCCCTCCACTTT. Residues: CASSLGDRDNSPLHF.

This clone is a singleton in its sample. The V gene is TRBV18, the J gene TRBJ1-1, with D perhaps TRBD1 (6 bases). CDR3 length: 16 residues. Trimming stripped 5 bases from V and 1 base from J, with 17 bases between. Germline CDR1 KGHSH, CDR2 LQKENI. The CDR3 DNA reads as TGTGCCAGCTCAGGACCGCCTCAGGGGCCGAACACTGAAGCTTTCTTT. Translated, it gives CASSGPPQGPNTEAFF.

The chain couples TRBV11-2 to TRBJ1-1; D unresolved. V lost 6 bases and J lost 4, with 12 bases in between. The CDR3 totals 13 residues. Germline V gene sequence: CDR1 SGHAT, CDR2 FQNNGV. CDR3 sequence reads: CASSPYMGTEAFF. CDR3 bases: TGTGCCAGCAGTCCATATATGGGCACTGAAGCTTTCTTT.

The rearrangement links TRBV21-1 to TRBJ1-1; the listed D gene, TRBD1, was not tested against the DNA. TRBV21-1 is reported as a pseudogene. The CDR3 has 18 residues. As DNA, the CDR3 is TGTGCCAGCAGCAGCTTCCACCCTTACGGGACAGGGGTTGGTGAAGCTTTCTTT. It codes for CASSSFHPYGTGVGEAFF.

V is TRBV25-1 and J is TRBJ2-2; no reliable D call. Germline loops: CDR1 MGHDK, CDR2 SYGVNS. The CDR3 covers 13 residues. The germline V and J ends were trimmed by 3 bases and 7 bases, with 9 bases remaining between them. This CDR3 reads CASSDYLNGELFF. The DNA of the CDR3 is TGTGCCAGCAGTGACTACCTTAACGGGGAGCTGTTTTTT. Supplemented by reference TRBV25-1 and TRBJ2-2, the full variable domain reads EADIYQTPRYLVIGTGKKITLECSQTMGHDKMYWYQQDPGMELHLIHYSYGVNSTEKGDLSSESTVSRIRTEHFPLTLESARPSHTSQYLCASSDYLNGELFFGEGSRLTVL.

The V and J genes are TRBV9 and TRBJ1-3, with D uncertain. Germline V gene sequence: CDR1 SGDLS, CDR2 YYNGEE. This CDR3 is 14 amino acids long. Trimming pared 3 bases from V and 4 bases from J, leaving 11 bases between. As DNA, the CDR3 is TGTGCCAGCAGCGCAAACACGGGAGGAAACACCATATATTTT. Its protein is CASSANTGGNTIYF. Full variable domain (remainder filled in from reference TRBV9 and TRBJ1-3): DSGVTQTPKHLITATGQRVTLRCSPRSGDLSVYWYQQSLDQGLQFLIQYYNGEERAKGNILERFSAQQFPDLHSELNLSSLELGDSALYFCASSANTGGNTIYFGEGSWLTVV.

V is TRBV27 and J is TRBJ2-7; TRBD1 aligns across 9 bases. V lost 3 bases and J lost 6; bases outside the gene matches: 6. The CDR3 contains 14 residues. Looked up from germline, CDR1 is MNHEY and CDR2 is SMNVEV (reference sequence). The CDR3 nucleotides read TGTGCCAGCAGTTTGGGGGACAGGGTGCCCGAGCAGTACTTC. Protein sequence: CASSLGDRVPEQYF.

The rearrangement uses TRBV11-2 and TRBJ2-5; 9 nucleotides agree with TRBD1. The length of the CDR3 is 17 residues. CDR1 SGHAT and CDR2 FQNNGV come from the germline V gene. With V trimmed by 4 bases and J by 5 bases, 14 bases remained unmatched. The CDR3 spells CASSSVPGQGFWETQYF. DNA of the CDR3: TGTGCCAGCAGCTCAGTACCGGGACAGGGTTTTTGGGAGACCCAGTACTTC.